A selection of T cell receptor beta chains follows, all from one sample in a study of PD-1 blockade in classical Hodgkin lymphoma. Generated by immunoSEQ multiplex PCR, the TCRdb table keeps only in-frame clones and is missing some. In the table there are almost 85,000 clones, about nine tenths of which are singletons. The sample in question was peripheral blood mononuclear cells (PBMCs), obtained at baseline. The source is a human donor with classical Hodgkin lymphoma. Both conserved end residues are part of each CDR3. D genes are given only for firm matches. Some rows have no size entry. The others give once, few or many, or a class for an expanded clone.

clone_size,d_call,v_call,j_call,cdr3_nt,cdr3_aa
few,-,TRBV2,TRBJ1-3,TGTGCCAGCAGTGAAGTAGGATCCTCTGGAAACACCATATATTTT,CASSEVGSSGNTIYF
-,TRBD1,TRBV2,TRBJ1-1,TGTGCCAGCAGCGGGGACAGGGGAACCCCTGGGAAAGCTTTCTTT,CASSGDRGTPGKAFF
-,TRBD2,TRBV12-5,TRBJ2-1,TGTGCTAGTGATCCGGGACTAGCGGGAACCTACAATGAGCAGTTCTTC,CASDPGLAGTYNEQFF
once,-,TRBV28,TRBJ1-2,TGTGCCAGCAAAAGACGGCAGGGTCTCCCCCGCCAAATTGGCTACACCTTC,CASKRRQGLPRQIGYTF
once,-,TRBV20-1,TRBJ1-2,TGCAGTGCTAGGCCGGATTTAGGCTACACCTTC,CSARPDLGYTF
-,TRBD2,TRBV28,TRBJ2-1,TGTGCCAGCAACCTAGCGGGAAATAACAATGAGCAGTTCTTC,CASNLAGNNNEQFF
-,TRBD1,TRBV28,TRBJ1-4,TGTGCCAGCGGTACAGGGGGCGCGGTGGAAAAACTGTTTTTT,CASGTGGAVEKLFF
-,TRBD2,TRBV25-1,TRBJ2-3,TGTGCCAGCAGTGACCCGGCTAGCGGGAGGAGCACAGATACGCAGTATTTT,CASSDPASGRSTDTQYF
few,-,TRBV5-6,TRBJ2-5,TGTGCCAGCAGCTCGGGATCGGCCCAGTACTTC,CASSSGSAQYF
-,-,TRBV19,TRBJ2-3,TGTGCCAGTAGAAATACAGGGTATCGCACAGATACGCAGTATTTT,CASRNTGYRTDTQYF
-,-,TRBV14,TRBJ1-3,TGTGCCAGCAGCCAAGATCTCGGCAGCGTAGACACCATATATTTT,CASSQDLGSVDTIYF
-,-,TRBV13,TRBJ2-7,TGTGCCAGCAGCTTAGGCCTGCGACAGGAAGGCGAGCAGTACTTC,CASSLGLRQEGEQYF
-,-,TRBV27,TRBJ2-3,TGTGCCAGCAAAGTTCTGGGGTTCGGCACAGATACGCAGTATTTT,CASKVLGFGTDTQYF
-,-,TRBV18,TRBJ1-5,TGTGCCAGCGGACCCTCCGCAAGCAATCAGCCCCAGCATTTT,CASGPSASNQPQHF
-,TRBD2,TRBV27,TRBJ2-1,TGTGCCAGCAGAATCAGCAAGGGCACTAGCGGGAGGGCGGGCAATGAGCAGTTCTTC,CASRISKGTSGRAGNEQFF
-,TRBD2,TRBV6-1,TRBJ2-1,TGTGCCAGCACCCTTAGCGGGAGGGCGGGGGATGAGCAGTTCTTC,CASTLSGRAGDEQFF
-,TRBD2,TRBV6-5,TRBJ2-7,TGTGCCAGCAGTTCCGGGACTAGCGACTACGAGCAGTACTTC,CASSSGTSDYEQYF
-,TRBD2,TRBV4-3,TRBJ2-7,TGCGCCAGCAGCCCCGGGACTAGCGGGTTACACGAGCAGTACTTC,CASSPGTSGLHEQYF
-,TRBD1,TRBV19,TRBJ1-1,TGTGCCAGTAGTTCTGGGACAGGGAGGAACACTGAAGCTTTCTTT,CASSSGTGRNTEAFF
-,TRBD1,TRBV4-1,TRBJ1-5,TGCGCCAGCAGCCAAGGGGACAGAAATCAGCCCCAGCATTTT,CASSQGDRNQPQHF
-,-,TRBV29-1,TRBJ1-1,TGCAGCGGAAACAGGGCGGGAAACACTGAAGCTTTCTTT,CSGNRAGNTEAFF
-,-,TRBV4-1,TRBJ1-4,TGCGCCAGCAGCCAAACCCTAGGGAACCGCGGTGAAAAACTGTTTTTT,CASSQTLGNRGEKLFF
-,-,TRBV7-2,TRBJ2-7,TGTGCCAGCAGCCTGGGGACCCCGGGTATATACGAGCAGTACTTC,CASSLGTPGIYEQYF
-,TRBD1,TRBV2,TRBJ2-5,TGTGCCAGCATCCAGGGGGAAGAGACCCAGTACTTC,CASIQGEETQYF
-,TRBD1,TRBV19,TRBJ2-2,TGTGCCAGTACCCAAGGACAGGGGACATCCACCGGGGAGCTGTTTTTT,CASTQGQGTSTGELFF
few,-,TRBV6-5,TRBJ1-2,TGTGCCAGCAGTTACGCCTCCAGGGATGGCTACACCTTC,CASSYASRDGYTF
-,-,TRBV5-6,TRBJ1-5,TGTGCCAGCAGCTTAGGGGACAATCAGCCCCAGCATTTT,CASSLGDNQPQHF
-,-,TRBV7-2,TRBJ2-1,TGTGCCAGCACCGACTCTAGGGGGAGGGCCAATGAGCAGTTCTTC,CASTDSRGRANEQFF
-,-,TRBV5-6,TRBJ1-4,TGTGCCAGCAGCTTCTTTGGGGATTTTGGGGAAACTAATGAAAAACTGTTTTTT,CASSFFGDFGETNEKLFF
once,TRBD1,TRBV19,TRBJ1-5,TGTGCCAGTAGTATACCCGACAGGGGGAGCCCGAAGGCCCAGCATTTT,CASSIPDRGSPKAQHF
-,TRBD2,TRBV19,TRBJ2-2,TGTGCCAGTAGTAAATTAGCGTGGGAGGGGTCCGCCGGGGAGCTGTTTTTT,CASSKLAWEGSAGELFF
-,-,TRBV11-2,TRBJ1-4,TGTGCCAGCAGCTTAGGCGCGGGTTCTGAAAAACTGTTTTTT,CASSLGAGSEKLFF
-,-,TRBV13,TRBJ1-2,TGTGCCAGCAGCTCATCAGAGGCGGGGAGAGAGGCGAATGGCTACACCTTC,CASSSSEAGREANGYTF
-,TRBD1,TRBV19,TRBJ2-1,TGTGCCAGTAGTATCCGGCCTGGGACAGGGATTGAGTTCTTC,CASSIRPGTGIEFF
once,-,TRBV27,TRBJ2-7,TGTGCCAGCAGTCCTATGACAGGGAGGTCCTACGAGCAGTACTTC,CASSPMTGRSYEQYF
-,-,TRBV6-1,TRBJ1-5,TGTGCCAGCATGACCGGGCCTCCTCAGCCCCAGCATTTT,CASMTGPPQPQHF
few,TRBD1,TRBV9,TRBJ1-1,TGTGCCAGCAGCTTCCGGACAGGGGCGAACACTGAAGCTTTCTTT,CASSFRTGANTEAFF
-,TRBD2,TRBV19,TRBJ2-5,TGTGCCAGTAGTAGACTAGCGGGAACCGGGGGGACCCAGTACTTC,CASSRLAGTGGTQYF
-,TRBD1,TRBV30,TRBJ1-4,TGTGCCTGGAGTGGGTTTCCGGGACAGGGAATTGAGCAACCTAATGAAAAACTGTTTTTT,CAWSGFPGQGIEQPNEKLFF
-,-,TRBV28,TRBJ2-1,TGTGCCAGCACCCCGGGCTCCTACAATGAGCAGTTCTTC,CASTPGSYNEQFF
once,-,TRBV4-1,TRBJ2-7,TGCGCCAGCAGCCAAAAGGCGGGATGGGAGCAGTACTTC,CASSQKAGWEQYF
once,TRBD1,TRBV27,TRBJ2-7,TGTGCCAGCAGTTTACAGGGGGCGCGCTACGAGCAGTACTTC,CASSLQGARYEQYF
-,-,TRBV2,TRBJ2-7,TGTGCCAGCAGTGATTTGGGCTACGAGCAGTACTTC,CASSDLGYEQYF
-,-,TRBV4-1,TRBJ2-2,TGCGCCAGCAGCCAAGATGTTGCCGGGGAGCTGTTTTTT,CASSQDVAGELFF
-,-,TRBV5-5,TRBJ2-4,TGTGCCAGCAGCTTGGAGGGGCCGAACATTCAGTACTTC,CASSLEGPNIQYF
-,-,TRBV5-4,TRBJ2-3,TGTGCCAGCAGCCCACCAGCTGCGGATACGCAGTATTTT,CASSPPAADTQYF
once,-,TRBV6-6,TRBJ1-1,TGTGCCAGCAGTTACGACAGAACGAACACTGAAGCTTTCTTT,CASSYDRTNTEAFF
-,-,TRBV5-1,TRBJ2-3,TGCGCCAGCAGCTTGGTGGCTAGCACAGATACGCAGTATTTT,CASSLVASTDTQYF
-,-,TRBV7-2,TRBJ2-1,TGTGCCAGCAGCCCCCAGGCAGGGTACTCCTACAATGAGCAGTTCTTC,CASSPQAGYSYNEQFF
few,-,TRBV4-2,TRBJ2-7,TGTGCCAGCAGCCAAGATCTCTCGAGCTCCTACGAGCAGTACTTC,CASSQDLSSSYEQYF
-,TRBD1,TRBV28,TRBJ1-1,TGTGCCAGCAGTTTAGGGGGACAGGGCGGTACTGAAGCTTTCTTT,CASSLGGQGGTEAFF
-,-,TRBV27,TRBJ2-6,TGTGCCAGCAGTAGCGGGTCCAACGTCCTGACTTTC,CASSSGSNVLTF
once,-,TRBV20-1,TRBJ2-5,TGCAGTGCCACCCAAGAGACCCAGTACTTC,CSATQETQYF
-,TRBD2,TRBV25-1,TRBJ2-1,TGTGCCAGCAGTGGCTTGGGACTAGCGGGAGGGTTGTCGTTCTTC,CASSGLGLAGGLSFF
-,-,TRBV6-5,TRBJ2-3,TGTGCCAGCAGTTACATGGGCACAGATACGCAGTATTTT,CASSYMGTDTQYF
once,-,TRBV18,TRBJ2-1,TGTGCCAGCTCACCATTGGTACACCCCGAGTTCTTC,CASSPLVHPEFF
-,-,TRBV4-2,TRBJ1-1,TGTGCCAGCAGCCAAGTAACCGGGAACACTGAAGCTTTCTTT,CASSQVTGNTEAFF
-,TRBD2,TRBV7-9,TRBJ2-5,TGTGCCAGCAGCCTCCTAGCGGGAGGAGGTAGGGAGACCCAGTACTTC,CASSLLAGGGRETQYF